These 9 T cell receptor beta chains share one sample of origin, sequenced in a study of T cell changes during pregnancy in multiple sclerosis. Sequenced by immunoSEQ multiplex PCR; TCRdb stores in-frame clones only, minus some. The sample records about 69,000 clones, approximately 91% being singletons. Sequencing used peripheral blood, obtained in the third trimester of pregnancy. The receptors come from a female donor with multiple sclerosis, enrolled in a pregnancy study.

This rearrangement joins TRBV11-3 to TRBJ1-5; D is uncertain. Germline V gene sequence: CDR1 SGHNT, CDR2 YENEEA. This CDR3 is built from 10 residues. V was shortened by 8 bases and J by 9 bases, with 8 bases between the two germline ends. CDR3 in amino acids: CASLRGPQHF. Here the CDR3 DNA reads TGTGCCAGCCTCCGCGGGCCCCAGCATTTT.

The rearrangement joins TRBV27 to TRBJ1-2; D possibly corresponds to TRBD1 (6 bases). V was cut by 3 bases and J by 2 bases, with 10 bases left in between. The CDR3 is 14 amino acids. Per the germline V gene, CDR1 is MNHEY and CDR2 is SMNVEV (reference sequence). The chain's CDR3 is CASSLSRGNYGYTF. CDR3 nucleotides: TGTGCCAGCAGTTTGTCCAGGGGCAACTATGGCTACACCTTC.

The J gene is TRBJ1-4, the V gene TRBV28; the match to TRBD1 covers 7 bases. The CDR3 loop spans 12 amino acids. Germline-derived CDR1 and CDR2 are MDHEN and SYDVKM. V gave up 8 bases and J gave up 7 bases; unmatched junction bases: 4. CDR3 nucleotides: TGTGCCAGCCGGACAGGACTTGAAAAACTGTTTTTT. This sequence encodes CASRTGLEKLFF.

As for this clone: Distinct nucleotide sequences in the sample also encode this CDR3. The CDR3 DNA reads TGTGCCAGCAGTGGGACTAGCGGGGGCAATGAGCAGTTCTTC. This encodes CASSGTSGGNEQFF. The chain recombines TRBV6-4 with TRBJ2-1; 13 nucleotides agree with TRBD2. The V and J ends lost 4 bases and 6 bases, in that order; junction bases with no gene match: 0. The CDR3 runs to 14 residues. The germline V gene has CDR1 MRHNA and CDR2 SNTAGT.

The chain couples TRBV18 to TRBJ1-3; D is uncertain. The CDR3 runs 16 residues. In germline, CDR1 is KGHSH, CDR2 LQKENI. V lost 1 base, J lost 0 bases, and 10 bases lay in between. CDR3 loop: CASSPRGRVSGNTIYF. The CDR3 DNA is TGTGCCAGCTCACCACGTGGGAGGGTCTCTGGAAACACCATATATTTT.

CDR3 residues: CARRTEDYEQYF. Written as DNA, the CDR3 is TGTGCCAGAAGGACCGAAGACTACGAGCAGTACTTC. The J gene is TRBJ2-5, the V gene TRBV10-3; no clear D gene. The end of the DNA aligns better with TRBJ2-7, so the J call may be wrong. Germline V gene data show CDR1 as ENHRY and CDR2 as SYGVKD. CDR3 length equals 12 residues.

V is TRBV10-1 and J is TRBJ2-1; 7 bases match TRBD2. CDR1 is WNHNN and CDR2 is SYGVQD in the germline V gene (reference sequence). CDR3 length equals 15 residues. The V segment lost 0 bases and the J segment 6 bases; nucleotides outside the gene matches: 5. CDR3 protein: CASSESRRGINEQFF. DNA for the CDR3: TGCGCCAGCAGTGAGTCCAGGCGGGGGATCAATGAGCAGTTCTTC.

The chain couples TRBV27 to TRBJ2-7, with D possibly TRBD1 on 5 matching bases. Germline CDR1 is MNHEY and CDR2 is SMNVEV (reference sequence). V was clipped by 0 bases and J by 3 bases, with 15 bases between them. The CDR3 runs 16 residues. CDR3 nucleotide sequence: TGTGCCAGCAGTTTATCTCAGGGAACGATCTACTACGAGCAGTACTTC. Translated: CASSLSQGTIYYEQYF.

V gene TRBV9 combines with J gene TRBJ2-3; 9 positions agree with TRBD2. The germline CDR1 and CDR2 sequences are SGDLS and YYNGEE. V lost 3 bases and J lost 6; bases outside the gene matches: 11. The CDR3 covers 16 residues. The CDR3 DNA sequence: TGTGCCAGCAGCGGAAGCGGGGGGCCTATTCTGGATACGCAGTATTTT. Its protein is CASSGSGGPILDTQYF.